This T cell receptor beta chain originates from a study of cytomegalovirus exposure and HLA in healthy donors. At the level of the study: HLA-typed donors were the source of approximately 86 million unique TCRs held in an early data release. Broader study findings: In an earlier analysis, most TCR beta V segments were productive about 87% or about 30% of the time. Reportedly, diagnosis of cytomegalovirus status by the classifier showed high specificity and sensitivity.

Of note for this clone: Its target is not known.

The germline gives CDR1 MNHEY, CDR2 SMNVEV (reference sequence). CDR3 length: 14 amino acids. The V and J ends lost 6 bases and 4 bases respectively, with 13 bases between them. 13 Jbeta primers and 60 Vbeta primers were used for the PCR. Libraries were prepared by immunoSEQ multiplex PCR; TCRdb keeps only in-frame clonotypes and omits some of them. In the table there are about 92,000 clones, approximately 84% of which are singletons. The receptor was derived from a woman aged 18-29 years in good health and CMV-seropositive. Sequencing was performed on PBMCs. The rearrangement uses TRBV27 and TRBJ1-5; possibly TRBD1 for D (6 bases). CDR3 coding DNA: TGTGCCAGCAGACTACAGGGAGATAATCAGCCCCAGCATTTT. Amino acids: CASRLQGDNQPQHF.